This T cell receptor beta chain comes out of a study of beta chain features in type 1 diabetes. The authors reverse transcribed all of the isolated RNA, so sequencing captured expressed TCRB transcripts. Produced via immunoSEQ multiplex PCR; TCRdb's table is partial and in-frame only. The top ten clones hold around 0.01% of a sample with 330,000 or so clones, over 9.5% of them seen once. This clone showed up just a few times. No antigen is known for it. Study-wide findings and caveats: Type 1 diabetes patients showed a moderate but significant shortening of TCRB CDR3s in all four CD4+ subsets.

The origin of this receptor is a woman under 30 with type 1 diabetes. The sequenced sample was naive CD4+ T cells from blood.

This chain's CDR3 is CASSQEDRGHDTQYF. DNA of the CDR3: TGCGCCAGCAGCCAAGAGGACAGGGGTCATGATACGCAGTATTTT. The chain links TRBV4-1 to TRBJ2-3; 9 bases align to TRBD1. The CDR3 has 15 amino acids. The germline V gene has CDR1 MGHRA and CDR2 YSYEKL. V gave up 0 bases and J gave up 6 bases; unmatched junction bases: 4.